The next 24 T cell receptor beta chains were all read from a single sample in a study of control samples from healthy donors and cancer patients (dated by TCRdb to 2020 to 2022). Libraries were prepared through the immunoSEQ multiplex PCR assay. This immuneACCESS table, as held by TCRdb, lists in-frame sequences with V and J called but not all clones. Of the missing ones, under half trace to an unresolved V gene in checked studies; the others have no known cause. The sample table contains approximately 130,000 clones; only one count was recorded for approximately 87% of them. 9% to 13% of the sample goes to the ten largest clones. The sequencing input was blood. The receptor source for this set is a man younger than 45 in good health.

This chain joins TRBV4-2 and TRBJ1-3, with unresolved D. Deletions cut 0 bases from V and 3 bases from J, with 12 bases between. The CDR3 is 16 residues long. The germline V gene encodes CDR1 LGHNA and CDR2 YNFKEQ. The CDR3 nucleotides read TGTGCCAGCAGCCAAGATCTGGAGGGTGGTGGAAACACCATATATTTT. Amino acids: CASSQDLEGGGNTIYF.

This clone was seen just once. This chain joins TRBV18 and TRBJ2-7; D possibly corresponds to TRBD1 (6 bases). Per germline, CDR1 KGHSH and CDR2 LQKENI. The CDR3 contains 14 residues. The germline V and J ends were trimmed by 2 bases and 0 bases, with 8 bases remaining between them. The CDR3 protein is CASSPRGTSYEQYF. The CDR3 bases are TGTGCCAGCTCACCAAGGGGGACCTCCTACGAGCAGTACTTC.

The rearrangement uses TRBV28 and TRBJ1-2, with a tentative D call TRBD1 (6 bases). Germline V lookup: CDR1 MDHEN, CDR2 SYDVKM. The V gene lost 2 bases and the J gene lost 6 bases, with 7 bases spanning the gap. The CDR3 covers 12 residues. CDR3 amino acids: CASSLQGNGYTF. CDR3 DNA sequence: TGTGCCAGCAGTTTACAGGGGAATGGCTACACCTTC.

V usage is TRBV7-2 and J usage is TRBJ1-1; D remains ambiguous. With 5 bases removed from V and 1 base from J, the gap between germline ends came to 8 bases. This CDR3 is 13 amino acids long. CDR1 and CDR2 from the germline V gene are SGHTA and FQGNSA. The CDR3 DNA is TGTGCCAGCAGCCCGGGATCGAACACTGAAGCTTTCTTT. Protein product: CASSPGSNTEAFF.

The V gene is TRBV4-1, the J gene TRBJ1-3; D gene uncertain. This CDR3 comprises 18 residues. Germline CDR1 MGHRA, CDR2 YSYEKL. Trimming pared 3 bases from V and 0 bases from J, leaving 18 bases between. CDR3 amino acids: CASSHGFGPISSGNTIYF. The CDR3 DNA is TGCGCCAGCAGCCACGGTTTCGGACCGATTTCCTCTGGAAACACCATATATTTT.

This clone was picked up one time. The chain has TRBV5-1 and TRBJ1-1; 7 nucleotides agree with TRBD1. The CDR3 has 14 residues. Trimming cost V 3 bases and J 2 bases; bases outside gene matches: 4. CDR1 and CDR2 (germline): SGHRS, YFSETQ. The CDR3 DNA reads as TGCGCCAGCAGCTGGGGACAGAGTAACACTGAAGCTTTCTTT. Protein sequence: CASSWGQSNTEAFF.

The rearrangement links TRBV19 to TRBJ1-1, with D possibly TRBD1 on 5 matching bases. Germline V lookup: CDR1 LNHDA, CDR2 SQIVND (reference sequence). The V end was cut by 5 bases, the J end by 3 bases, with 19 bases between. CDR3 size: 16 residues. Written as DNA, the CDR3 is TGTGCCAGTAGTTTCTGGACCGACACGGGACACACTGAAGCTTTCTTT. It translates to CASSFWTDTGHTEAFF.

The rearrangement joins TRBV10-2 to TRBJ2-7, with a weak D call TRBD1 (5 bases). V dropped 5 bases and J dropped 5 bases, with 10 bases sitting between them. The CDR3 consists of 12 residues. From germline, CDR1 is WSHSY and CDR2 SAAADI. CDR3 nucleotides: TGCGCCAGCAGTCCTAGGGGCCACGAGCAGTACTTC. Protein: CASSPRGHEQYF.

The V gene is TRBV27, the J gene TRBJ2-1; TRBD2 agrees at 9 bases. The CDR3 is 16 amino acids. V shed 2 bases, J shed 4 bases, and the junction held 6 bases outside the gene matches. Germline values: CDR1 MNHEY, CDR2 SMNVEV (reference sequence). The CDR3 loop is CASSLARGGVYNEQFF. In DNA, the CDR3 is TGTGCCAGCAGTTTAGCTCGCGGGGGGGTATACAATGAGCAGTTCTTC.

The gene calls are TRBV10-2 and TRBJ1-5, with D unclear. Germline lookup yields CDR1 WSHSY and CDR2 SAAADI. The CDR3 has 15 amino acids. V was trimmed by 3 bases and J by 3 bases, leaving 12 bases between them. This chain's CDR3 is CASSDGGYDNQPQHF. The CDR3 region has the DNA TGCGCCAGCAGTGATGGCGGGTATGACAATCAGCCCCAGCATTTT.

A word on this clone: The identical CDR3 is also encoded by other nucleotide sequences in the sample. The V call is TRBV29-1, the J call TRBJ1-1, with TRBD1 matching over 9 bases. Germline loops: CDR1 SQVTM, CDR2 ANQGSEA. The CDR3 has 12 amino acids. V shed 6 bases and J 2 bases; nucleotides not matched to a gene: 1. CDR3 sequence: CSVQGANTEAFF. CDR3 nucleotides: TGCAGCGTACAGGGGGCTAACACTGAAGCTTTCTTT.

This chain joins TRBV12-3 or TRBV12-4 and TRBJ1-1; TRBD1 is a possible D gene (6 bases). The germline V and J ends were trimmed by 6 bases and 10 bases, with 15 bases remaining between them. The CDR3 covers 12 residues. For the CDR3, the DNA is TGTGCCAGCAGATCTACTACAGGGAGAGCTTTCTTT. Protein product: CASRSTTGRAFF.

The chain couples TRBV7-6 to TRBJ2-1; 8 bases match TRBD2. The CDR3 is made up of 15 amino acids. V dropped 3 bases and J dropped 6; count of bases not matched to a gene: 7. Germline V lookup: CDR1 SGHVS, CDR2 FNYEAQ. CDR3 sequence: CASSFLTGGRNEQFF. CDR3 bases: TGTGCCAGCAGCTTCCTAACGGGGGGGCGCAATGAGCAGTTCTTC.

V gene TRBV18 combines with J gene TRBJ2-3; 7 bases align to TRBD2. The CDR3 spans 14 residues. CDR1 is KGHSH and CDR2 is LQKENI in the germline V gene. With 3 bases clipped from V and 5 bases from J, the junction kept 5 bases outside the gene matches. CDR3 sequence: CASSPSAGEDTQYF. In DNA form, the CDR3 reads TGTGCCAGCTCACCCTCCGCGGGGGAAGATACGCAGTATTTT.

V is TRBV28 and J is TRBJ2-1; the D is unclear. CDR1 and CDR2 from the germline V gene are MDHEN and SYDVKM. The germline V and J ends were trimmed by 2 bases and 8 bases, with 10 bases remaining between them. The CDR3 is 13 amino acids. DNA for the CDR3: TGTGCCAGCAGTTTACCCCAGGAAGATGAGCAGTTCTTC. This sequence encodes CASSLPQEDEQFF.

The chain combines TRBV19 with TRBJ2-2; TRBD2 agrees at 11 bases. This CDR3 region has 15 residues. V was clipped by 6 bases and J by 5 bases; unmatched bases: 5. The germline V gene has CDR1 LNHDA and CDR2 SQIVND (reference sequence). CDR3 bases: TGTGCCAGTAGAACCGGGACTAGCGGTACCGGGGAGCTGTTTTTT. It is translated as CASRTGTSGTGELFF.

Remarks on this clone: Within the sample, other DNA sequences also encode this same CDR3. The J gene is TRBJ1-2, the V gene TRBV5-1, with TRBD1 matching over 11 bases. The germline gives CDR1 SGHRS, CDR2 YFSETQ. The CDR3 contains 14 residues. Trimming removed 4 bases from V and 5 bases from J; junction bases left unmatched: 4. DNA for the CDR3: TGCGCCAGCAGCCCGGGACAGGGGGGGTATGGCTACACCTTC. Its protein product is CASSPGQGGYGYTF.

This clone was picked up a small number of times. The chain combines TRBV3-1 (or the pseudogene TRBV3-2) with TRBJ2-2, with D maybe TRBD2 (7 bases). The germline V gene encodes CDR1 LGHDT and CDR2 YNNKEL (reference sequence). V was trimmed by 0 bases and J by 6 bases, leaving 14 bases between them. This CDR3 is 16 amino acids long. The CDR3 DNA reads as TGTGCCAGCAGCCAAGAAGACGGGGGGCTAGCCGGGGAGCTGTTTTTT. It encodes CASSQEDGGLAGELFF.

The chain has TRBV6-5 and TRBJ1-5; D remains ambiguous. CDR1 MNHEY and CDR2 SVGAGI come from the germline V gene. V lost 4 bases to trimming and J lost 0 bases, with 7 bases between them. The CDR3 covers 14 residues. CDR3: CASSLQISNQPQHF. CDR3 nucleotide sequence: TGTGCCAGCAGTTTACAGATTAGCAATCAGCCCCAGCATTTT.

V is TRBV9 and J is TRBJ1-6; 7 bases are shared with TRBD1. This CDR3 contains 15 residues. V was pared by 5 bases and J by 9 bases, with 11 bases of the junction left unmatched. Germline CDR1 is SGDLS and CDR2 is YYNGEE. The CDR3 region has the DNA TGTGCCAGCAGTGTACGACAGGGAAGTGCTTCACCCCTCCACTTT. As protein: CASSVRQGSASPLHF.

This sequence joins TRBV5-1 and TRBJ2-3; D may be TRBD1 (6 bases). V lost 2 bases, J lost 0 bases, and 7 bases lay in between. In germline, CDR1 is SGHRS, CDR2 YFSETQ. The CDR3 extends over 14 amino acids. The CDR3 region is CASSLQGSTDTQYF. In nucleotides, the CDR3 is TGCGCCAGCAGCTTACAGGGTAGCACAGATACGCAGTATTTT.

The chain links TRBV12-5 to TRBJ2-5; D is perhaps TRBD1 (5 bases). The V end lost 5 bases, the J end lost 10 bases, and 8 bases lay between the germline ends. The germline V gene encodes CDR1 LGHNT and CDR2 FRNRAP. The CDR3 is made up of 10 amino acids. CDR3 DNA: TGTGCTAGTGGTGGACACCTCCAGTACTTC. Its translation is CASGGHLQYF.

The chain recombines TRBV2 with TRBJ2-2; perhaps TRBD1 as D (5 bases). Trimming removed 2 bases at V and 5 bases at J, with 15 bases between. CDR3 length: 16 amino acids. Germline CDR1 and CDR2: SNHLY and FYNNEI. For the CDR3, the DNA is TGTGCCAGCAGTGAATTGCAAGGGTCAGGGACCGGGGAGCTGTTTTTT. Its translation: CASSELQGSGTGELFF.

This clone was picked up a small number of times. The rearrangement joins TRBV6-5 to TRBJ1-1; D is perhaps TRBD1 (5 bases). The germline CDR1 and CDR2 sequences are MNHEY and SVGAGI. This CDR3 has 11 residues. Trimming removed 9 bases from V and 7 bases from J, with 12 bases in between. The CDR3 here is CASHRGNEAFF. CDR3 sequence (DNA): TGTGCCAGTCACCGGGGCAATGAAGCTTTCTTT.